This TCR beta chain emerged from a study of beta chain features in type 1 diabetes. Overall study context: Age and gender were similar between patients and healthy donors, as were cell yields. Over all samples combined, 107,917,701 sorted cells were examined.

Sequenced material consisted of expressed TCRB transcripts (all of the isolated RNA was reverse transcribed). Repertoires were generated with immunoSEQ multiplex PCR, while TCRdb's copy carries only in-frame clones and drops some. The table lists tens of thousands of clones, 30% to 35% of them singletons. CDR3 length equals 13 residues. Losses at the gene ends were 2 bases for V and 4 bases for J; bases not matched to a gene: 4. CDR1 and CDR2 from the germline V gene are GTSNPN and SVGIG (reference sequence). This clone was observed a handful of times. The sequencing input was stem cell memory CD4+ T cells from blood. The chain carries TRBV30 and TRBJ2-7, with 8 bases fitting TRBD1. The receptor was isolated from a woman younger than 35 in good health. The CDR3 reads CAWSQGAIYEQYF. CDR3 DNA sequence: TGTGCCTGGAGTCAGGGGGCGATTTACGAGCAGTACTTC.